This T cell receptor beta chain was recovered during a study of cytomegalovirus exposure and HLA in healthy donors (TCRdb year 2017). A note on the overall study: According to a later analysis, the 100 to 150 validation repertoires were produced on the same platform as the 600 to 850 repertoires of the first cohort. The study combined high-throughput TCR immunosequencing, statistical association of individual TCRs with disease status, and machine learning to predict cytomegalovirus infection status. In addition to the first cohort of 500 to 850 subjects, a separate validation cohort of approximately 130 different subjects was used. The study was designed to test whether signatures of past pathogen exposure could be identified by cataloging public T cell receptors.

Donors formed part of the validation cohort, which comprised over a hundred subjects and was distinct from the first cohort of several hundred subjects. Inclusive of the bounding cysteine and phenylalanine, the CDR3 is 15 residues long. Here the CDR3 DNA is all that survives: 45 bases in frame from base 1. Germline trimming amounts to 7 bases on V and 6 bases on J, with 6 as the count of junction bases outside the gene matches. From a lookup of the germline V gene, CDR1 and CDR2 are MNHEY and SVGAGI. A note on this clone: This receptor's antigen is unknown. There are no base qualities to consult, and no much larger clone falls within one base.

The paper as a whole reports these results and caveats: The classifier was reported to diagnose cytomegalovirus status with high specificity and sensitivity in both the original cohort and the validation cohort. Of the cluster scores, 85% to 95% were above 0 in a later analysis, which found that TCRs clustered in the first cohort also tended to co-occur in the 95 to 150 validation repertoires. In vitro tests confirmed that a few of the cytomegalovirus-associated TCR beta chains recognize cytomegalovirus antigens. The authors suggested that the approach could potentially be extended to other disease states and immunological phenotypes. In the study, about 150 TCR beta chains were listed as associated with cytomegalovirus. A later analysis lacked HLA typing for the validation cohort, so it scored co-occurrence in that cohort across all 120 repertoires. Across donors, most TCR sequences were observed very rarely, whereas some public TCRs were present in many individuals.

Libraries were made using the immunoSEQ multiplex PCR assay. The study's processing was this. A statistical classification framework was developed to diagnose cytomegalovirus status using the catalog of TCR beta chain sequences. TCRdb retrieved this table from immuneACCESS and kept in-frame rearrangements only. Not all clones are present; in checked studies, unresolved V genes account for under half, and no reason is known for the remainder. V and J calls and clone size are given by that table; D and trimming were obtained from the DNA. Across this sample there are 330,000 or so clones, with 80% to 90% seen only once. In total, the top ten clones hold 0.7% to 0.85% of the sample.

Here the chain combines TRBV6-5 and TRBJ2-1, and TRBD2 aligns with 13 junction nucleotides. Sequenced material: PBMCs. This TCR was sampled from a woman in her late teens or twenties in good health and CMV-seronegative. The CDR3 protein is CASTRTSGSANEQFF. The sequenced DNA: TGTGCCAGCACCCGGACTAGCGGGAGTGCCAATGAGCAGTTCTTC.